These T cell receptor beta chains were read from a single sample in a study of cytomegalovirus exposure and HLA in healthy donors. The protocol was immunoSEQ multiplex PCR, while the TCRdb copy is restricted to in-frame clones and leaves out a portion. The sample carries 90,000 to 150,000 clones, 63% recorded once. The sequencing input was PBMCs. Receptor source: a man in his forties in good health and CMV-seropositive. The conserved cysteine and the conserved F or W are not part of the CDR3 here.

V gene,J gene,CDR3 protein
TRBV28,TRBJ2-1,ASSGGGASGRGSYNEQF
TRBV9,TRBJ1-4,ASSAPGQGNEKLF
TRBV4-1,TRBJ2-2,ASSGATGGYTGELF
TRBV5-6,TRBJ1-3,ASSSSHSGNTIY
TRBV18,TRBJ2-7,ASSPQETRAHEQY
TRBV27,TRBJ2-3,ASSLSDFLGTDTQY
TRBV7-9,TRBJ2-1,ASSQAVQSSYNEQF
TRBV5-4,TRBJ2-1,ASSWTSGGTMEQF
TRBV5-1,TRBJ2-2,ASSQIPSGSSTGELF
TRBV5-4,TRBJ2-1,ASSLRGSYNEQF
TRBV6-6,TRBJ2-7,ASSYSGGGSSYEQY
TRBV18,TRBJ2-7,ASSSGNYEQY
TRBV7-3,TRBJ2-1,ASSSSRDNEQF
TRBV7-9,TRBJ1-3,ASSLGENSGNTIY
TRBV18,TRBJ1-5,ASSDNSNQPQH
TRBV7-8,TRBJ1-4,ASSYGTGGRGEKLF
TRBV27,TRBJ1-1,ASSFRGTEAF
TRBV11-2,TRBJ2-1,ASSLKVAGGPRSYNEQF
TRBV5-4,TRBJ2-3,ASSLASGREHTQY
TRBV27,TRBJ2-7,ASSVTGDYEQY
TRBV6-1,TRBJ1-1,ASSEVPYGGAGQGKAF
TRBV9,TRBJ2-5,ASGAGEVETQY
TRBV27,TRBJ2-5,ASSPTSGRRETQY
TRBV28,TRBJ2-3,ASRTTGPFGDTQY
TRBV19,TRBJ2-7,ASSIDGTRIAYEQY